Each of the 26 T cell receptor beta chains below was sequenced from the same sample in a study of breast tumors, draining lymph nodes, adjacent tissues. In TCRdb, the multiplex PCR reads were re-called with MiXCR into one record per CDR3 protein. This sample has under 300,000 distinct CDR3 sequences, with less than 45% found just once. Breast cancer patients provided tissue from their axillary draining lymph nodes. Source material: axillary lymph node tissue. The receptor set was obtained from a female donor with breast cancer. Some clones in this sample may be carry-over from other donors' samples.

V and J are TRBV20-1 and TRBJ2-7; a weak D match, TRBD2 (6 bases). The CDR3 covers 20 residues. V lost 4 bases to trimming and J lost 2 bases, with 33 bases between them. CDR1 is DFQATT and CDR2 is SNEGSKA in the germline V gene (reference sequence). The CDR3 reads CSATDSRDGPRDSQTYEQYF. CDR3 DNA: TGCAGTGCTACGGATAGCAGAGATGGGCCCCGGGACTCTCAAACCTACGAGCAGTACTTC.

Of note for this clonotype: A much larger clone is a single base away; this may be a read error. This sequence joins TRBV14 and TRBJ2-6; tentatively, D is TRBD2 (6 bases). Per the germline V gene, CDR1 is SGHDN and CDR2 is FVKESK. V lost 4 bases to trimming and J lost 8 bases, with 15 bases between them. The length of the CDR3 is 15 residues. This chain's CDR3 is CASSPPGRGTNVLTF. DNA for the CDR3: TGTGCCAGCAGCCCCCCGGGACGGGGGACCAACGTCCTGACTTTC.

This clonotype was detected many times. The chain employs TRBV7-9 and TRBJ1-5, with TRBD1 matching 11 bases. The CDR3 has 18 residues. Germline V gene sequence: CDR1 SEHNR, CDR2 FQNEAQ (reference sequence). V lost 4 bases and J lost 0; bases outside the gene matches: 8. This CDR3 is CASSSVGQGAGSNQPQHF. The CDR3 bases are TGTGCCAGCAGCTCCGTAGGACAGGGGGCAGGTAGCAATCAGCCCCAGCATTTT.

The chain carries TRBV19 and TRBJ2-2, with 10 bases matching TRBD2. The CDR3 extends over 16 amino acids. V lost 4 bases to trimming and J lost 2 bases; unmatched junction nucleotides: 4. Per the germline V gene, CDR1 is LNHDA and CDR2 is SQIVND (reference sequence). CDR3 nucleotides: TGTGCCAGTAGTACGTGGACTAGCGGAAACACCGGGGAGCTGTTTTTT. It specifies CASSTWTSGNTGELFF.

Ten or more counts support this clonotype. The junction differs from germline at one of its ends, possibly a read error. This rearrangement joins TRBV6-6 to TRBJ2-7; TRBD1 aligns across 7 bases. In germline, CDR1 is MNHNY, CDR2 SVGAGI (reference sequence). This CDR3 contains 15 residues. The CDR3 sequence is CASSHSNSGGYEQYF. CDR3 nucleotides: TGTGCCAGCAGTCACTCGAATTCAGGGGGCTACGAGCAGTACTTC.

The chain combines TRBV7-6 with TRBJ2-3; 9 bases are shared with TRBD2. The CDR3 is 16 residues long. J lost 11 bases, V lost 2 bases, and 14 bases had no gene match. CDR1 and CDR2 from the germline V gene are SGHVS and FNYEAQ. The CDR3 region is CASSLSAASGENEQYF. In DNA form, the CDR3 reads TGTGCCAGCAGCTTATCGGCGGCTAGCGGGGAAAATGAGCAGTATTTT. Filled out from reference TRBV7-6 and TRBJ2-3, the complete variable domain reads GAGVSQSPRYKVTKRGQDVALRCDPISGHVSLYWYRQALGQGPEFLTYFNYEAQQDKSGLPNDRFSAERPEGSISTLTIQRTEQRDSAMYRCASSLSAASGENEQYFGPGTRLTVL.

This clonotype occurred many times. J is TRBJ2-3 and V is TRBV19; 9 nucleotides line up with TRBD2. There are 16 residues in the CDR3. Germline-derived CDR1 and CDR2 are LNHDA and SQIVND (reference sequence). After removal of 3 bases from V and 5 bases from J, the junction contained 9 bases not matched to a gene. CDR3 nucleotides: TGTGCCAGTAGTATGGGGGTGGCGGGGGGGAAAGATACGCAGTATTTT. It translates to CASSMGVAGGKDTQYF.

The chain joins TRBV7-9 to TRBJ2-6; 11 nucleotides align to TRBD2. Trimming cost V 8 bases and J 1 base; bases outside gene matches: 4. This CDR3 has 16 amino acids. Germline V gene data show CDR1 as SEHNR and CDR2 as FQNEAQ (reference sequence). The CDR3 DNA reads TGTGCCAGCGGAATAGCGGGAGGGTCTGGGGCCAACGTCCTGACTTTC. Translating it yields CASGIAGGSGANVLTF.

The sample holds many counts of this clonotype. The chain uses TRBV7-8 and TRBJ1-2; D unresolved. CDR1 and CDR2 (germline): SGHVS, FQNEAQ. The length of the CDR3 is 12 residues. V was clipped by 5 bases and J by 7 bases, with 11 bases between them. The CDR3 coding sequence is TGTGCCAGCAGCCATCCCCTGGGTGGCTACACCTTC. It encodes CASSHPLGGYTF.

The rearrangement joins TRBV6-1 to TRBJ2-5; 8 bases agree with TRBD1. The V segment lost 5 bases and the J segment 5 bases; nucleotides outside the gene matches: 10. The CDR3 contains 15 residues. Germline-derived CDR1 and CDR2 are MNHNS and SASEGT. CDR3 nucleotide sequence: TGTGCCAGCAGTTCAGACTGGAGGACAGGGGAGACCCAGTACTTC. Protein: CASSSDWRTGETQYF.

At least ten counts were recorded for this clonotype. V gene TRBV7-3 combines with J gene TRBJ1-6; 7 bases match TRBD1. Looked up from germline, CDR1 is SGHTA and CDR2 is FQGTGA. J was trimmed by 7 bases and V by 4 bases; bases with no gene match: 10. This CDR3 contains 16 residues. DNA of the CDR3: TGTGCCAGCAGCTCTGAGCCGGGACAGTCAAATTCACCCCTCCACTTT. This sequence encodes CASSSEPGQSNSPLHF. Supplemented by reference TRBV7-3 and TRBJ1-6, the full variable domain reads GAGVSQTPSNKVTEKGKYVELRCDPISGHTALYWYRQSLGQGPEFLIYFQGTGAADDSGLPNDRFFAVRPEGSVSTLKIQRTERGDSAVYLCASSSEPGQSNSPLHFGNGTRLTVT.

This clonotype showed up many times. The V call is TRBV20-1, the J call TRBJ2-3; TRBD1 matches 7 bases. Germline assignment: CDR1 DFQATT and CDR2 SNEGSKA (reference sequence). CDR3 length: 14 residues. Germline trimming cut 0 bases from V and 3 bases from J; bases unmatched to any gene: 3. The CDR3 region has the DNA TGCAGTGCTAGAGACGACAGGGCTACAGATACGCAGTATTTT. Translated: CSARDDRATDTQYF.

The chain recombines TRBV10-3 with TRBJ2-7, with D possibly matching TRBD2 (5 bases). The length of the CDR3 is 12 residues. The ends were cut back, 7 bases at V and 6 bases at J, with 13 bases in the middle. In germline, CDR1 is ENHRY, CDR2 SYGVKD. CDR3 loop: CAINMGAGEQYF. The CDR3 DNA reads as TGTGCCATCAACATGGGTGCGGGCGAGCAGTACTTC.

As to this clonotype: It may be a read error: a sequence one base away is much more abundant. This chain uses TRBV13 with TRBJ1-4, with D possibly being TRBD1 (5 bases). The germline V gene has CDR1 PRHDT and CDR2 FYEKMQ (reference sequence). The CDR3 is 15 amino acids. V lost 4 bases and J 7 bases, leaving 16 bases between the germline ends. The CDR3: CASSSLGTVPEKLFF. In DNA form, the CDR3 reads TGTGCCAGCAGCTCCCTAGGGACCGTCCCTGAAAAACTGTTTTTT.

This clonotype was detected ten times or more. This sequence joins TRBV7-3 and TRBJ1-2; D is ambiguous. In germline, CDR1 is SGHTA, CDR2 FQGTGA. The CDR3 has 15 residues. Trimming pared 5 bases from V and 0 bases from J, leaving 13 bases between. As DNA, the CDR3 is TGTGCCAGCAGCCCAAACACCTTAGCTAACTATGGCTACACCTTC. It is translated as CASSPNTLANYGYTF.

In its sample, this clonotype was seen many times. V usage is TRBV10-3 and J usage is TRBJ1-4, with a weak D call TRBD1 (5 bases). V was cut by 11 bases and J by 6 bases, with 16 bases left in between. Germline V CDR1 and CDR2: ENHRY, SYGVKD. The CDR3 covers 13 residues. The CDR3 coding sequence is TGTGCCTCTCGGGGCAGGAAAGATGAAAAACTGTTTTTT. This sequence encodes CASRGRKDEKLFF.

This clonotype was seen many times. This sequence joins TRBV12-3 or TRBV12-4 and TRBJ2-5, with 7 bases that match TRBD2. CDR3 size: 15 residues. V shed 8 bases and J 2 bases; nucleotides not matched to a gene: 11. The CDR3 DNA reads as TGTGCCAGCCGAGCCGGTGAGCGGGATCAAGAGACCCAGTACTTC. Residues: CASRAGERDQETQYF.

This clonotype came up many times. The rearrangement links TRBV19 to TRBJ2-3; D call uncertain. CDR3 size: 15 residues. CDR1 is LNHDA and CDR2 is SQIVND in the germline V gene (reference sequence). The V and J ends lost 9 bases and 2 bases respectively, with 18 bases between them. The CDR3 DNA reads as TGTGCCAGCCGACAACGGGCAGCCTCCACAGATACGCAGTATTTT. Residues: CASRQRAASTDTQYF.

This clonotype was observed many times. This chain joins TRBV20-1 and TRBJ2-5; D remains unclear. This CDR3 is 12 amino acids long. Trimming removed 7 bases at V and 0 bases at J, with 9 bases between. The V gene's germline CDR1 is DFQATT and CDR2 SNEGSKA (reference sequence). DNA for the CDR3: TGCAGTGGGGTTTTGAACCAAGAGACCCAGTACTTC. This codes for CSGVLNQETQYF.

There are many counts of this clonotype. V gene TRBV3-1 combines with J gene TRBJ1-2; D is unclear. The CDR3 covers 14 residues. The germline CDR1 and CDR2 sequences are LGHDT and YNNKEL (reference sequence). V lost 0 bases to trimming and J lost 3 bases, with 8 bases between them. DNA for the CDR3: TGTGCCAGCAGCCAAGATACGGCTTACTATGGCTACACCTTC. It encodes CASSQDTAYYGYTF.

The table lists this clonotype with many counts. The chain carries TRBV11-2 and TRBJ2-1; 7 nucleotides line up with TRBD1. This CDR3 spans 13 amino acids. Trimming cost V 5 bases and J 4 bases; bases outside gene matches: 2. The germline V gene has CDR1 SGHAT and CDR2 FQNNGV. CDR3 sequence reads: CASSPQGYNEQFF. The CDR3 DNA sequence: TGTGCCAGCAGCCCACAGGGGTACAATGAGCAGTTCTTC.

This clonotype was observed at least ten times. The chain links TRBV2 to TRBJ2-1; 7 bases are shared with TRBD1. The J segment lost 10 bases and the V segment lost 7 bases, leaving 7 bases of the junction unmatched. The germline V gene encodes CDR1 SNHLY and CDR2 FYNNEI. This CDR3 has 12 amino acids. The CDR3 nucleotides read TGTGCCAGCATACAACAGGGGTTGGAGCAGTTCTTC. Translation gives CASIQQGLEQFF.

This clonotype was counted many times. The V and J genes are TRBV7-6 and TRBJ2-5; 7 bases align to TRBD1. This CDR3 is 14 amino acids long. Losses at the gene ends were 6 bases for V and 5 bases for J; bases not matched to a gene: 9. Germline V CDR1 and CDR2: SGHVS, FNYEAQ. The CDR3 nucleotides are TGTGCCAGCAGTGTCGCAGGGGGACCGGAGACCCAGTACTTC. Translation gives CASSVAGGPETQYF.

At least ten counts were recorded for this clonotype. The V and J genes are TRBV2 and TRBJ2-7; D uncertain. The V gene's germline CDR1 is SNHLY and CDR2 FYNNEI. V was cut by 6 bases and J by 6 bases, with 9 bases left in between. This CDR3 is 11 amino acids long. CDR3 nucleotides: TGTGCCAGCAGCGCTCCGGGCGAGCAGTACTTC. Translated: CASSAPGEQYF.

J is TRBJ2-2 and V is TRBV6-5; D unresolved. The V gene's germline CDR1 is MNHEY and CDR2 SVGAGI. The CDR3 covers 15 residues. V lost 6 bases to trimming and J lost 4 bases, with 15 bases between them. CDR3 in DNA: TGTGCCAGCAGCCAAGATAGCAGGAGCACCGGGGAGCTGTTTTTT. Residues: CASSQDSRSTGELFF.

This clonotype was seen many times. The V and J genes are TRBV11-2 and TRBJ2-7; 8 bases agree with TRBD2. There are 17 residues in the CDR3. In germline, CDR1 is SGHAT, CDR2 FQNNGV. The trim removed 3 bases at V and 1 base at J, leaving 11 bases unmatched. CDR3 bases: TGTGCCAGCAGCTTCTCCGAAAGCGGGAGTGGTTCCTACGAGCAGTACTTC. It codes for CASSFSESGSGSYEQYF.